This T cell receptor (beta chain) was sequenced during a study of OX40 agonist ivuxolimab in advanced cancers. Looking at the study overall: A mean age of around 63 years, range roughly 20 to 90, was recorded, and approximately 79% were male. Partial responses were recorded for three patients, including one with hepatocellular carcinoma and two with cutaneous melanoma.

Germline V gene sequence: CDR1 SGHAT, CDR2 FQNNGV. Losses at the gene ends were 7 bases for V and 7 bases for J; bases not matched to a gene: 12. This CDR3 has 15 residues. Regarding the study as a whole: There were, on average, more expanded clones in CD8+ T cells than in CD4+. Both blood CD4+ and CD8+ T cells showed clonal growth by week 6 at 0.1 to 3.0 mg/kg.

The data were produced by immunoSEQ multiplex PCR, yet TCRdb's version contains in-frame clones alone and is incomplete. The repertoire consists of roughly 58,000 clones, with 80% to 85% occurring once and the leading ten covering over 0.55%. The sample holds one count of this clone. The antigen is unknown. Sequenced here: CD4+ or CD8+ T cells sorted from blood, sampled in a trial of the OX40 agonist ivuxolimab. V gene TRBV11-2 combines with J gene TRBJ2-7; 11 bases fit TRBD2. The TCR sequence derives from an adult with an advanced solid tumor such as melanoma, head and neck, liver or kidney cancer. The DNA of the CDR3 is TGTGCCAGCACCCCTAGGGGGACTAGCGGTCTGGAGCAGTACTTC. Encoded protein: CASTPRGTSGLEQYF.